A selection of T cell receptor beta chains follows, all from one sample in a study of blood T cell repertoires in COVID-19. Assay: immunoSEQ multiplex PCR; the TCRdb copy retains only in-frame clones and omits some. The table includes around 260,000 clones, around 88% detected once. Sample: peripheral blood. Every receptor here comes from a man aged 25 to 40 with active or convalescent COVID-19. Both conserved end residues are part of each CDR3. Fields, in order: clone size, D gene, J gene, V gene, CDR3 protein, CDR3 DNA. D genes are given only for firm matches. Expanded clones get a size class; other rows say once, few or many, or leave the size out.

abundance: NA; d_gene: NA; j_gene: TRBJ2-7; v_gene: TRBV6-2/TRBV6-3; CDR3aa: CASSYTSDGAYEQYF; CDR3nt: TGTGCCAGCAGTTACACGAGCGACGGGGCCTACGAGCAGTACTTC
abundance: NA; d_gene: NA; j_gene: TRBJ2-5; v_gene: TRBV6-5; CDR3aa: CATILANQETQYF; CDR3nt: TGTGCCACCATACTAGCTAACCAAGAGACCCAGTACTTC
abundance: NA; d_gene: TRBD2; j_gene: TRBJ2-2; v_gene: TRBV7-3; CDR3aa: CASSLTLAGGLNTGELFF; CDR3nt: TGTGCCAGCAGCTTAACTCTAGCGGGGGGATTGAACACCGGGGAGCTGTTTTTT
abundance: NA; d_gene: TRBD2; j_gene: TRBJ2-4; v_gene: TRBV7-2; CDR3aa: CASSLTRLAENIQYF; CDR3nt: TGTGCCAGCAGTTTAACCCGACTAGCGGAAAACATTCAGTACTTC
abundance: NA; d_gene: NA; j_gene: TRBJ1-1; v_gene: TRBV7-9; CDR3aa: CASSLGRVTEAFF; CDR3nt: TGTGCCAGCAGCTTAGGCAGGGTAACTGAAGCTTTCTTT
abundance: NA; d_gene: NA; j_gene: TRBJ1-1; v_gene: TRBV3-1/TRBV3-2; CDR3aa: CASSQGATEAFF; CDR3nt: TGTGCCAGCAGCCAAGGCGCCACTGAAGCTTTCTTT
abundance: NA; d_gene: NA; j_gene: TRBJ2-7; v_gene: TRBV7-8; CDR3aa: CASSIDIAEQYF; CDR3nt: TGTGCCAGCAGCATAGACATTGCCGAGCAGTACTTC
abundance: NA; d_gene: TRBD1; j_gene: TRBJ2-1; v_gene: TRBV7-8; CDR3aa: CASSLPGGGPGQENNEQFF; CDR3nt: TGTGCCAGCAGCTTACCTGGAGGGGGACCGGGACAGGAAAACAATGAGCAGTTCTTC
abundance: NA; d_gene: NA; j_gene: TRBJ1-3; v_gene: TRBV7-2; CDR3aa: CASSLAGGGGNTIYF; CDR3nt: TGTGCCAGCAGCTTAGCGGGGGGAGGTGGAAACACCATATATTTT
abundance: NA; d_gene: NA; j_gene: TRBJ1-5; v_gene: TRBV18; CDR3aa: CASSPSPGVGNQPQHF; CDR3nt: TGTGCCAGCTCACCAAGCCCAGGGGTGGGCAATCAGCCCCAGCATTTT
abundance: once; d_gene: NA; j_gene: TRBJ1-2; v_gene: TRBV5-4; CDR3aa: CASSLMGGAGRTF; CDR3nt: TGTGCCAGCAGCTTGATGGGGGGAGCGGGTCGCACCTTC
abundance: NA; d_gene: TRBD1; j_gene: TRBJ2-3; v_gene: TRBV24-1; CDR3aa: CATSEGTGGTDTQYF; CDR3nt: TGTGCCACCAGTGAGGGGACAGGGGGCACAGATACGCAGTATTTT
abundance: NA; d_gene: NA; j_gene: TRBJ1-1; v_gene: TRBV5-5; CDR3aa: CASSMFGDTEAFF; CDR3nt: TGTGCCAGCAGTATGTTCGGGGACACTGAAGCTTTCTTT
abundance: NA; d_gene: NA; j_gene: TRBJ1-5; v_gene: TRBV15; CDR3aa: CATSRDRTNQPQHF; CDR3nt: TGTGCCACCAGCAGAGACAGAACCAATCAGCCCCAGCATTTT
abundance: NA; d_gene: NA; j_gene: TRBJ1-1; v_gene: TRBV7-9; CDR3aa: CASSLPGLMNTEAFF; CDR3nt: TGTGCCAGCAGCTTACCGGGTCTCATGAACACTGAAGCTTTCTTT
abundance: NA; d_gene: NA; j_gene: TRBJ1-6; v_gene: TRBV5-6; CDR3aa: CASSFPGNSPLHF; CDR3nt: TGTGCCAGCAGCTTCCCGGGGAATTCACCCCTCCACTTT
abundance: NA; d_gene: NA; j_gene: TRBJ2-7; v_gene: TRBV7-2; CDR3aa: CASSLDRGVYEQYF; CDR3nt: TGTGCCAGCAGCTTGGACAGAGGGGTCTACGAGCAGTACTTC
abundance: NA; d_gene: TRBD1; j_gene: TRBJ2-1; v_gene: TRBV24-1; CDR3aa: CATSQTGGNNEQFF; CDR3nt: TGTGCCACCAGTCAAACAGGGGGTAACAATGAGCAGTTCTTC
abundance: NA; d_gene: TRBD1; j_gene: TRBJ1-1; v_gene: TRBV4-2; CDR3aa: CASSQGTGSRDTEAFF; CDR3nt: TGTGCCAGCAGCCAAGGGACAGGGAGTCGGGACACTGAAGCTTTCTTT
abundance: NA; d_gene: TRBD1; j_gene: TRBJ1-2; v_gene: TRBV5-1; CDR3aa: CASSPALDRGTYGYTF; CDR3nt: TGCGCCAGCAGCCCAGCTTTGGACAGGGGGACCTATGGCTACACCTTC
abundance: NA; d_gene: TRBD2; j_gene: TRBJ2-1; v_gene: TRBV27; CDR3aa: CASRRRTSGVPGDEQFF; CDR3nt: TGTGCCAGCAGAAGAAGAACTAGCGGGGTCCCTGGGGATGAGCAGTTCTTC
abundance: NA; d_gene: NA; j_gene: TRBJ1-2; v_gene: TRBV12-3/TRBV12-4; CDR3aa: CASSSAAHIGYTF; CDR3nt: TGTGCCAGCAGTTCGGCGGCACATATTGGCTACACCTTC
abundance: NA; d_gene: NA; j_gene: TRBJ1-4; v_gene: TRBV7-2; CDR3aa: CASSLLLSANEKLFF; CDR3nt: TGTGCCAGCAGCTTACTGCTAAGCGCCAATGAAAAACTGTTTTTT
abundance: once; d_gene: NA; j_gene: TRBJ1-1; v_gene: TRBV20-1; CDR3aa: CSTSLGGVMNTEAFF; CDR3nt: TGCAGTACTAGTTTGGGGGGGGTAATGAACACTGAAGCTTTCTTT
abundance: NA; d_gene: NA; j_gene: TRBJ2-7; v_gene: TRBV11-3; CDR3aa: CASSLGHSSSYEQYF; CDR3nt: TGTGCCAGCAGCTTAGGACATTCTTCCTCCTACGAGCAGTACTTC
abundance: NA; d_gene: NA; j_gene: TRBJ1-4; v_gene: TRBV3-1/TRBV3-2; CDR3aa: CASSQERGHTNEKLFF; CDR3nt: TGTGCCAGCAGCCAAGAGCGGGGGCATACTAATGAAAAACTGTTTTTT
abundance: NA; d_gene: TRBD1; j_gene: TRBJ2-1; v_gene: TRBV11-2; CDR3aa: CASSPGQVNEQFF; CDR3nt: TGTGCCAGCAGCCCGGGACAGGTCAATGAGCAGTTCTTC
abundance: NA; d_gene: TRBD2; j_gene: TRBJ2-3; v_gene: TRBV5-1; CDR3aa: CASSWPPAGGRRDTQYF; CDR3nt: TGCGCCAGCAGCTGGCCGCCAGCGGGGGGGCGGCGGGATACGCAGTATTTT
abundance: NA; d_gene: NA; j_gene: TRBJ2-7; v_gene: TRBV9; CDR3aa: CASSAGGPVYEQYF; CDR3nt: TGTGCCTCCTCGGCCGGGGGGCCGGTCTACGAGCAGTACTTC
abundance: NA; d_gene: TRBD1; j_gene: TRBJ2-7; v_gene: TRBV15; CDR3aa: CATSRDTGAVYEQYF; CDR3nt: TGTGCCACCAGCAGAGATACAGGGGCAGTGTACGAGCAGTACTTC
abundance: NA; d_gene: NA; j_gene: TRBJ2-2; v_gene: TRBV11-3; CDR3aa: CASSLGPPGTGELFF; CDR3nt: TGTGCCAGCAGCTTAGGTCCCCCGGGCACCGGGGAGCTGTTTTTT
abundance: NA; d_gene: TRBD1; j_gene: TRBJ1-1; v_gene: TRBV2; CDR3aa: CAGGDRGNTEAFF; CDR3nt: TGTGCCGGCGGGGACAGGGGAAACACTGAAGCTTTCTTT
abundance: NA; d_gene: NA; j_gene: TRBJ2-6; v_gene: TRBV29-1; CDR3aa: CSVAGQGFSGANVLTF; CDR3nt: TGCAGCGTTGCGGGCCAGGGGTTCTCTGGGGCCAACGTCCTGACTTTC
abundance: NA; d_gene: TRBD1; j_gene: TRBJ1-1; v_gene: TRBV3-1/TRBV3-2; CDR3aa: CASSQRQGMNTEAFF; CDR3nt: TGTGCCAGCAGCCAACGACAGGGTATGAACACTGAAGCTTTCTTT
abundance: NA; d_gene: NA; j_gene: TRBJ1-5; v_gene: TRBV4-3; CDR3aa: CASSQDRGYQPQHF; CDR3nt: TGCGCCAGCAGCCAAGATAGAGGATATCAGCCCCAGCATTTT
abundance: NA; d_gene: NA; j_gene: TRBJ1-5; v_gene: TRBV7-9; CDR3aa: CASSLSWGDDQPQHF; CDR3nt: TGTGCCAGCAGCCTTAGTTGGGGCGATGACCAGCCCCAGCATTTT
abundance: NA; d_gene: NA; j_gene: TRBJ1-2; v_gene: TRBV18; CDR3aa: CASSPDGADYGYTF; CDR3nt: TGTGCCAGCTCACCCGATGGAGCTGACTATGGCTACACCTTC
abundance: once; d_gene: NA; j_gene: TRBJ1-5; v_gene: TRBV19; CDR3aa: CASSISGTGGVQPQHF; CDR3nt: TGTGCCAGTAGTATTAGTGGGACGGGAGGGGTCCAGCCCCAGCATTTT
abundance: NA; d_gene: NA; j_gene: TRBJ1-5; v_gene: TRBV2; CDR3aa: CASSEVLTDNQPQHF; CDR3nt: TGTGCCAGCAGTGAAGTATTGACAGACAATCAGCCCCAGCATTTT
abundance: NA; d_gene: NA; j_gene: TRBJ1-1; v_gene: TRBV19; CDR3aa: CASSIMAGAEAFF; CDR3nt: TGTGCCAGTAGTATAATGGCAGGGGCTGAAGCTTTCTTT
abundance: few; d_gene: NA; j_gene: TRBJ1-3; v_gene: TRBV6-5; CDR3aa: CASSYGHARGGNTIYF; CDR3nt: TGTGCCAGCAGTTACGGACACGCACGGGGGGGAAACACCATATATTTT
abundance: NA; d_gene: NA; j_gene: TRBJ2-2; v_gene: TRBV6-5; CDR3aa: CASSYGHRTGELFF; CDR3nt: TGTGCCAGCAGTTACGGACACCGAACCGGGGAGCTGTTTTTT
abundance: NA; d_gene: TRBD1; j_gene: TRBJ1-3; v_gene: TRBV4-3; CDR3aa: CASSQVQGAHTNSGNTIYF; CDR3nt: TGCGCCAGCAGCCAAGTACAGGGGGCCCACACTAACTCTGGAAACACCATATATTTT
abundance: NA; d_gene: NA; j_gene: TRBJ1-5; v_gene: TRBV19; CDR3aa: CASSKPYRVLNQPQHF; CDR3nt: TGTGCCAGTAGTAAGCCGTACCGGGTCTTAAATCAGCCCCAGCATTTT
abundance: NA; d_gene: TRBD1; j_gene: TRBJ1-5; v_gene: TRBV2; CDR3aa: CASSEWDSPPQHF; CDR3nt: TGTGCCAGCAGTGAATGGGACAGTCCGCCCCAGCATTTT